One sample yielded the 15 T cell receptor beta chains listed below, sequenced in a study of T cells in Graves' hyperthyroidism and ophthalmopathy. Amplified TCR beta CDR3 regions derived from RNA transcripts. The HTBI primer set drove a first-round RT-PCR of the TCR CDR3. TCRdb reanalysed the multiplex PCR reads using MiXCR and keeps one entry per CDR3 protein. The sample lists under 40,000 distinct CDR3 sequences; 49% were seen once. Sequencing was carried out using blood. The receptors shown here come from a woman in her forties or fifties with Graves' hyperthyroidism that later progressed to Graves' ophthalmopathy.

The V call is TRBV29-1, the J call TRBJ1-2; D might be TRBD1 (5 bases). The V gene lost 7 bases and the J gene lost 5 bases, with 20 bases spanning the gap. CDR3 length: 14 amino acids. Germline CDR1 reads SQVTM; CDR2 reads ANQGSEA. CDR3 sequence reads: CSATAGTLLYGYTF. The CDR3 DNA is TGCAGCGCAACCGCCGGGACTCTCTTGTATGGCTACACCTTC.

The count of this clonotype is one. The rearrangement uses TRBV7-9 and TRBJ1-5, with D perhaps TRBD1 (5 bases). Germline loops: CDR1 SEHNR, CDR2 FQNEAQ (reference sequence). This CDR3 region has 14 residues. The V gene lost 5 bases and the J gene lost 9 bases, with 17 bases spanning the gap. The CDR3 loop is CASSQTQGLGPQHF. The DNA for the CDR3 is TGTGCCAGCAGCCAAACGCAGGGTCTCGGGCCCCAGCATTTT.

The V and J genes are TRBV6-2 or TRBV6-3 and TRBJ2-1; D assignment may be TRBD1 or TRBD2 (6 bases each). The CDR3 consists of 16 residues. Per the germline V gene, CDR1 is MNHEY and CDR2 is SVGEGT. The CDR3 spells CSTEPAVRGGFDEQFF. CDR3 coding DNA: TGTTCCACCGAGCCGGCTGTCAGGGGAGGATTTGATGAGCAGTTCTTC.

This rearrangement joins TRBV6-5 to TRBJ2-7; TRBD2 agrees at 11 bases. The CDR3 totals 15 residues. V was pared by 0 bases and J by 5 bases, with 3 bases of the junction left unmatched. CDR1 and CDR2 (germline): MNHEY, SVGAGI. The CDR3 loop is CASSYSLAGGDEQYF. Here the CDR3 DNA reads TGTGCCAGCAGTTACTCGCTAGCGGGAGGTGACGAGCAGTACTTC.

By share, this clonotype counts as medium-sized (0.01 to 0.1%). V usage is TRBV20-1 and J usage is TRBJ2-2; no firm D call. This CDR3 has 11 residues. V lost 3 bases and J lost 7, with 6 bases in between. From germline, CDR1 is DFQATT and CDR2 SNEGSKA (reference sequence). The CDR3 sequence is CSASVNGELFF. In DNA, the CDR3 is TGCAGTGCTAGCGTTAACGGGGAGCTGTTTTTT.

This clonotype was found many times. The V and J genes are TRBV2 and TRBJ2-6; D is unresolved. Deletions cut 2 bases from V and 1 base from J, with 3 bases between. The CDR3 is 14 residues long. Germline values: CDR1 SNHLY, CDR2 FYNNEI. This CDR3 reads CASSERSGANVLTF. CDR3 bases: TGTGCCAGCAGTGAAAGGTCTGGGGCCAACGTCCTGACTTTC.

V is TRBV5-1 and J is TRBJ2-1; 9 bases agree with TRBD2. CDR1 and CDR2 (germline): SGHRS, YFSETQ. This CDR3 is 14 amino acids long. V dropped 3 bases and J dropped 15; count of bases not matched to a gene: 13. CDR3 region: CASSSRTSDDHRFF. The CDR3, as DNA: TGCGCCAGCAGCTCCCGGACTAGCGACGATCATCGGTTCTTC.

This clonotype was detected ten times or more. This rearrangement joins TRBV9 to TRBJ2-3; D gene ambiguous. Trimming stripped 0 bases from V and 5 bases from J, with 10 bases between. This CDR3 is built from 14 residues. Germline CDR1 SGDLS, CDR2 YYNGEE. The CDR3, as DNA: TGTGCCAGCAGCGTAGAGGCCCGAAGAGATACGCAGTATTTT. Its protein is CASSVEARRDTQYF.

This clonotype was detected many times. This rearrangement joins TRBV20-1 to TRBJ2-2, with 7 bases fitting TRBD2. Germline V CDR1 and CDR2: DFQATT, SNEGSKA (reference sequence). This CDR3 contains 16 residues. The V and J ends lost 2 bases and 5 bases, in that order; junction bases with no gene match: 11. CDR3 sequence reads: CSARRKYSGRTGELFF. The CDR3 DNA reads as TGCAGTGCTAGACGTAAATATAGCGGGCGTACCGGGGAGCTGTTTTTT.

This clonotype is termed medium-sized. The chain employs TRBV20-1 and TRBJ2-7; 15 bases align to TRBD2. The CDR3 has 15 residues. With 4 bases clipped from V and 3 bases from J, the junction kept 4 bases outside the gene matches. The V gene's germline CDR1 is DFQATT and CDR2 SNEGSKA (reference sequence). The CDR3 loop reads CSATGLAGGYYEQYF. The CDR3, as DNA: TGCAGTGCTACGGGACTAGCGGGAGGATACTACGAGCAGTACTTC.

At least ten counts were recorded for this clonotype. CDR3 nucleotides: TGCAGTGCTAGAGATAAAGAGGGGCTAGCGGGAGGGACGGCGTATTTT. This gives the protein CSARDKEGLAGGTAYF. This sequence joins TRBV20-1 and TRBJ2-3, with 12 bases matching TRBD2. V dropped 0 bases and J dropped 14; count of bases not matched to a gene: 15. The CDR3 runs 16 residues. The germline CDR1 and CDR2 sequences are DFQATT and SNEGSKA (reference sequence).

A word on this clonotype: The junction differs from germline at one of its ends, possibly a read error. The rearrangement uses TRBV5-1 and TRBJ2-7, with TRBD1 matching over 8 bases. This CDR3 is built from 13 residues. The V gene's germline CDR1 is SGHRS and CDR2 YFSETQ. The CDR3 loop reads CASSGQGRYEQYF. The DNA of the CDR3 is TGTGCCAGCAGCGGACAGGGCAGGTACGAGCAGTACTTC.

The CDR3 DNA follows: TGCAGTGCCCCACTAGCGGGAGCGGAGACCCAGTACTTC. It yields the protein CSAPLAGAETQYF. The J gene is TRBJ2-5, the V gene TRBV20-1; 11 nucleotides align to TRBD2. V was clipped by 6 bases and J by 5 bases; unmatched bases: 5. Per the germline V gene, CDR1 is DFQATT and CDR2 is SNEGSKA (reference sequence). CDR3 length equals 13 residues.

This chain's CDR3 is CASSQAGTSAKKEQFF. CDR3 in DNA: TGTGCCAGCAGCCAAGCCGGAACTAGCGCCAAGAAGGAGCAGTTCTTC. The chain carries TRBV4-2 and TRBJ2-1; TRBD2 agrees at 7 bases. Per the germline V gene, CDR1 is LGHNA and CDR2 is YNFKEQ. This CDR3 region has 16 residues. V gave up 1 base and J gave up 10 bases; unmatched junction bases: 13.

This clonotype came up many times. V gene TRBV11-3 combines with J gene TRBJ1-1; D is uncertain. Germline V gene lookup returns CDR1 SGHNT and CDR2 YENEEA. CDR3 length equals 12 residues. The V end was cut by 7 bases, the J end by 5 bases, with 11 bases between. For the CDR3, the DNA is TGTGCCAGCACCATTGTTGAAACTGAAGCTTTCTTT. Translating it yields CASTIVETEAFF.